These 25 T cell receptor beta chains originate from one sample sequenced in a study of T cells in Graves' hyperthyroidism and ophthalmopathy. What was amplified from RNA transcripts were TCR beta CDR3 regions. Primed by the HTBI set, a first-round RT-PCR was run on the TCR CDR3. TCRdb passed the multiplex PCR reads through MiXCR, listing each CDR3 protein once. The sample includes 300,000 to 400,000 distinct CDR3 sequences, over 11% of them seen just once. The specimen sequenced was blood. The receptors originated from a woman aged 60-70 years with Graves' hyperthyroidism.

This clonotype was seen repeatedly, ten times or more. DNA of the CDR3: TGTGCCAGCAGTGATCGGCCACCCCTCCACTTT. Its translation: CASSDRPPLHF. This rearrangement joins TRBV2 to TRBJ1-6; D remains unclear. The length of the CDR3 is 11 residues. From germline, CDR1 is SNHLY and CDR2 FYNNEI. Trimming cost V 3 bases and J 11 bases, with 5 bases left between them.

This clonotype was counted at least ten times. The rearrangement links TRBV27 to TRBJ2-6; D may match TRBD1 or TRBD2 (6 bases each). Germline V gene lookup returns CDR1 MNHEY and CDR2 SMNVEV (reference sequence). This CDR3 is built from 16 residues. V dropped 1 base and J dropped 1 base, with 8 bases sitting between them. The CDR3 DNA sequence: TGTGCCAGCAGTTTATTAGGGGGGTCTGGGGCCAACGTCCTGACTTTC. Translation gives CASSLLGGSGANVLTF.

This clonotype occurred many times. Here the CDR3 reads CAWKAGMQTEAFF. CDR3 DNA: TGTGCCTGGAAGGCAGGGATGCAAACTGAAGCTTTCTTT. The chain couples TRBV30 to TRBJ1-1; possible D gene TRBD1, 5 bases. The V end was cut by 4 bases, the J end by 5 bases, with 14 bases between. Germline V gene sequence: CDR1 GTSNPN, CDR2 SVGIG (reference sequence). The CDR3 loop spans 13 amino acids.

This clonotype was detected many times. The rearrangement joins TRBV30 to TRBJ1-2; weak D call: TRBD1 (6 bases). V was trimmed by 3 bases and J by 4 bases, leaving 12 bases between them. In germline, CDR1 is GTSNPN, CDR2 SVGIG (reference sequence). This CDR3 has 13 amino acids. The CDR3 coding sequence is TGTGCCTGGAGGGCGAGGGGGGGCTATGGCTACACCTTC. Its translation is CAWRARGGYGYTF. Supplemented by reference TRBV30 and TRBJ1-2, the full variable domain reads SQTIHQWPATLVQPVGSPLSLECTVEGTSNPNLYWYRQAAGRGLQLLFYSVGIGQISSEVPQNLSASRPQDRQFILSSKKLLLSDSGFYLCAWRARGGYGYTFGSGTRLTVV.

The J gene is TRBJ2-2, the V gene TRBV5-1; possible D gene TRBD2, 6 bases. Germline CDR1 reads SGHRS; CDR2 reads YFSETQ. With 0 bases removed from V and 6 bases from J, the gap between germline ends came to 12 bases. The CDR3 length is 15 residues. The CDR3 DNA sequence: TGCGCCAGCAGCTTGGCCGGGGGAAATCCCGGGGAGCTGTTTTTT. This sequence encodes CASSLAGGNPGELFF.

The CDR3, as DNA: TGTGCCAGCAGCTTATGGGGACTAGCGGGAGAGGTGGGATACAATGAGCAGTTCTTC. It specifies CASSLWGLAGEVGYNEQFF. The rearrangement uses TRBV7-3 and TRBJ2-1, with 14 bases identical to TRBD2. V trimming: 2 bases; J trimming: 4 bases; junction bases outside the gene matches: 10. The CDR3 spans 19 residues. The germline V gene has CDR1 SGHTA and CDR2 FQGTGA.

V is TRBV20-1 and J is TRBJ2-5; 15 nucleotides match TRBD2. V shed 2 bases, J shed 4 bases, and the junction held 2 bases outside the gene matches. The CDR3 length is 15 residues. The germline gives CDR1 DFQATT, CDR2 SNEGSKA (reference sequence). The CDR3 DNA follows: TGCAGTGCTAGATCGGGACTAGCGGGAGGAGAGACCCAGTACTTC. It translates to CSARSGLAGGETQYF.

The genes are TRBV5-1 and TRBJ1-1; D might be TRBD1 (6 bases). The CDR3 consists of 16 residues. Germline V gene data show CDR1 as SGHRS and CDR2 as YFSETQ. Trimming took 4 bases from V and 0 from J, leaving 16 bases between them. The CDR3 nucleotides are TGCGCCAGCAGCGGGGGCGAGGATCCTATGAACACTGAAGCTTTCTTT. This encodes CASSGGEDPMNTEAFF.

This clonotype was recorded at least ten times. The chain is built from TRBV19 and TRBJ1-5, with D unclear. V lost 4 bases and J lost 0, with 13 bases in between. The CDR3 totals 16 residues. Germline assignment: CDR1 LNHDA and CDR2 SQIVND (reference sequence). CDR3 coding DNA: TGTGCCAGTAGTAGAGCAGAAGCTTATAGCAATCAGCCCCAGCATTTT. Its protein product is CASSRAEAYSNQPQHF.

In its sample, this clonotype was seen many times. V usage is TRBV6-2 or TRBV6-3 and J usage is TRBJ1-1, with unresolved D. Germline CDR1 MNHEY, CDR2 SVGEGT. The CDR3 sequence is 13 residues long. Deletions cut 2 bases from V and 1 base from J, with 5 bases between. Written as DNA, the CDR3 is TGTGCCAGCAGTTACAAGCCGAACACTGAAGCTTTCTTT. It encodes CASSYKPNTEAFF.

This clonotype was counted at least ten times. The DNA for the CDR3 is TGTGCCAGCAGCCTCCAGGGACTAAGACTGGATGAGCAGTTCTTC. Translated, it gives CASSLQGLRLDEQFF. The V and J genes are TRBV12-3 or TRBV12-4 and TRBJ2-1; TRBD2 matches 7 bases. V was pared by 6 bases and J by 8 bases, with 13 bases of the junction left unmatched. CDR3 size: 15 residues.

At least ten counts were recorded for this clonotype. The CDR3 loop is CASSFEPQPQHF. In nucleotides, the CDR3 is TGTGCCAGCAGTTTTGAGCCTCAGCCCCAGCATTTT. V and J are TRBV12-3 or TRBV12-4 and TRBJ1-5; D gene uncertain. The V end was cut by 3 bases, the J end by 6 bases, with 6 bases between. This CDR3 is 12 amino acids long.

This clonotype was seen a few times. V usage is TRBV3-1 and J usage is TRBJ1-3; D not certain. Trimming stripped 0 bases from V and 0 bases from J, with 6 bases between. Per the germline V gene, CDR1 is LGHDT and CDR2 is YNNKEL (reference sequence). This CDR3 spans 15 amino acids. CDR3 loop: CASSQEGGSGNTIYF. For the CDR3, the DNA is TGTGCCAGCAGCCAAGAAGGCGGCTCTGGAAACACCATATATTTT.

There are many counts of this clonotype. The CDR3 protein is CASSFSSDRGSSPLHF. As DNA, the CDR3 is TGCGCCAGCAGCTTTTCCTCTGACAGGGGGAGTTCACCCCTCCACTTT. V gene TRBV5-1 combines with J gene TRBJ1-6; 9 bases align to TRBD1. The CDR3 spans 16 residues. The germline CDR1 and CDR2 sequences are SGHRS and YFSETQ. The J segment lost 9 bases and the V segment lost 2 bases, leaving 9 bases of the junction unmatched.

This clonotype came up a few times. The junction departs from germline at one end; a sequencing error may be responsible. The genes are TRBV5-1 and TRBJ2-1; D remains unclear. This CDR3 is built from 16 residues. Germline CDR1 is SGHRS and CDR2 is YFSETQ. In nucleotides, the CDR3 is TGTGCCAGCAGTCCCCTTGGGCAAGACGCTCACAATGAGCAGTTCTTC. This codes for CASSPLGQDAHNEQFF.

The chain has TRBV11-2 and TRBJ1-2, with D unclear. The V and J ends lost 1 base and 3 bases respectively, with 9 bases between them. CDR1 and CDR2 from the germline V gene are SGHAT and FQNNGV. The CDR3 loop spans 14 amino acids. The CDR3 nucleotides read TGTGCCAGCAGCTTAGGGGTCCTCGACTATGGCTACACCTTC. Its translation: CASSLGVLDYGYTF.

This clonotype has a count of ten or more. V is TRBV5-1 and J is TRBJ1-1; 7 positions agree with TRBD1. The CDR3 consists of 14 residues. The germline gives CDR1 SGHRS, CDR2 YFSETQ. J was trimmed by 3 bases and V by 6 bases; bases with no gene match: 8. CDR3 loop: CASNIQGVHTEAFF. The CDR3 DNA is TGCGCCAGCAACATTCAGGGGGTGCACACTGAAGCTTTCTTT.

The J gene is TRBJ2-1, the V gene TRBV10-1; the match to TRBD1 covers 7 bases. The V and J ends lost 5 bases and 0 bases, in that order; junction bases with no gene match: 4. Per the germline V gene, CDR1 is WNHNN and CDR2 is SYGVQD (reference sequence). This CDR3 spans 15 amino acids. The CDR3 loop reads CASSHRGHSYNEQFF. Written as DNA, the CDR3 is TGCGCCAGCAGTCACAGGGGTCACTCCTACAATGAGCAGTTCTTC.

This clonotype was detected many times. The germline gene is not matched at one end of the junction; a read error may be the cause. The V and J genes are TRBV11-2 and TRBJ1-1; D is unresolved. Germline CDR1 and CDR2: SGHAT and FQNNGV. This CDR3 has 13 amino acids. CDR3 loop: CASSLWENTEAFF. CDR3 bases: TGCGCCAGCAGCCTGTGGGAGAACACTGAAGCTTTCTTT.

In this sample, this clonotype turned up many times. The rearrangement joins TRBV11-2 to TRBJ2-4, with 7 bases fitting TRBD2. V was clipped by 1 base and J by 7 bases; unmatched bases: 7. CDR1 and CDR2 from the germline V gene are SGHAT and FQNNGV. This CDR3 has 15 amino acids. CDR3 protein: CASSLVLAEGNIQYF. As DNA, the CDR3 is TGTGCCAGCAGCTTAGTTCTAGCGGAAGGGAACATTCAGTACTTC.

This clonotype was seen repeatedly, ten times or more. The chain couples TRBV11-1 to TRBJ2-7; 11 bases are a match to TRBD1. Looked up from germline, CDR1 is SGHAT and CDR2 is FQDESV (reference sequence). V was clipped by 5 bases and J by 1 base; unmatched bases: 4. This CDR3 comprises 15 residues. The CDR3 DNA sequence: TGTGCCAGCAGCCGGGGACAGGGGGATTCCTACGAGCAGTACTTC. This gives the protein CASSRGQGDSYEQYF. The full variable domain, completed using reference TRBV11-1 and TRBJ2-7, is EAEVAQSPRYKITEKSQAVAFWCDPISGHATLYWYRQILGQGPELLVQFQDESVVDDSQLPKDRFSAERLKGVDSTLKIQPAELGDSAMYLCASSRGQGDSYEQYFGPGTRLTVT.

This chain joins TRBV27 and TRBJ2-1, with TRBD2 matching over 7 bases. Germline V gene data show CDR1 as MNHEY and CDR2 as SMNVEV (reference sequence). V lost 5 bases, J lost 10 bases, and 8 bases stayed unmatched. The CDR3 length is 13 residues. CDR3 in DNA: TGTGCCAGCAGTCTCTCAGCGGGGACGGAGCAGTTCTTC. Its translation: CASSLSAGTEQFF.

This clonotype was observed many times. V usage is TRBV20-1 and J usage is TRBJ1-2; D unresolved. The V end lost 0 bases, the J end lost 4 bases, and 15 bases lay between the germline ends. The CDR3 is made up of 15 amino acids. CDR1 DFQATT and CDR2 SNEGSKA come from the germline V gene (reference sequence). The CDR3 loop is CSARDPSIGVYGYTF. DNA of the CDR3: TGCAGTGCTAGAGATCCCTCCATCGGAGTCTATGGCTACACCTTC.

This clonotype came up many times. The chain combines TRBV30 with TRBJ2-5; no reliable D call. The CDR3 contains 11 residues. Between the trimmed V and J ends, which lost 2 bases and 5 bases, there was a span of 6 bases. Germline V gene lookup returns CDR1 GTSNPN and CDR2 SVGIG (reference sequence). CDR3 coding DNA: TGTGCCTGGAGTCCCAAGGAGACCCAGTACTTC. Translated: CAWSPKETQYF. Using reference TRBV30 and TRBJ2-5 for the parts outside the CDR3, the full variable domain is SQTIHQWPATLVQPVGSPLSLECTVEGTSNPNLYWYRQAAGRGLQLLFYSVGIGQISSEVPQNLSASRPQDRQFILSSKKLLLSDSGFYLCAWSPKETQYFGPGTRLLVL.

The J gene is TRBJ1-6, the V gene TRBV5-6; the match to TRBD1 covers 10 bases. The length of the CDR3 is 15 residues. V lost 1 base to trimming and J lost 8 bases; unmatched junction nucleotides: 3. CDR1 is SGHDT and CDR2 is YYEEEE in the germline V gene. The CDR3 nucleotides are TGTGCCAGCAGCTTGCCGGGACAGGGGTATTCACCCCTCCACTTT. Encoded protein: CASSLPGQGYSPLHF.